This section outlines one TCR beta chain sequence together with its context. Its antigen is as yet unknown. The sample is drawn from a study of cytomegalovirus exposure and HLA in healthy donors. Findings and limits, study-wide: There were some V segments, including TRBV6-2 and TRBV6-3, excluded as indistinguishable.

Looked up from germline, CDR1 is SGHVS and CDR2 is FQNEAQ. This CDR3 is 13 amino acids long. V lost 2 bases to trimming and J lost 1 base, with 5 bases between them. The PCR employed 60 Vbeta primers together with 13 Jbeta primers. In the source study's methods: An analysis that came later counted 80 million or so unique TCR beta chains, about 10 million shared. This table comes from immunoSEQ multiplex PCR, and its TCRdb copy is limited to in-frame clones, with some not included. V, J and clone size derive from that table, while D and trimming were established from the DNA sequence. The data show over 150,000 clones, roughly three quarters seen once.

The rearrangement uses TRBV7-8 and TRBJ2-5; unclear D gene. The TCR comes from a woman aged 45-59 years in good health and CMV-seropositive. The material sequenced was PBMCs. The CDR3 region has the DNA TGTGCCAGCAGCTTACAGATCCAAGAGACCCAGTACTTC. As protein: CASSLQIQETQYF. The variable domain in full, completed from reference TRBV7-8 and TRBJ2-5, reads GAGVSQSPRYKVAKRGQDVALRCDPISGHVSLFWYQQALGQGPEFLTYFQNEAQLDKSGLPSDRFFAERPEGSVSTLKIQRTQQEDSAVYLCASSLQIQETQYFGPGTRLLVL.